The clone carrying this TCR beta chain has just a few counts. Its target is unknown. The sample belongs to a study of post-analysis software for immune sequencing data. About the study: Recorded subtypes: relapsing-remitting, secondary progressive, progressive-relapsing; some patients unannotated. The study, taken as a whole, reports: The five TRBV segments detected at higher frequency in patients than in controls included TRBV5-6, TRBV5-1 and TRBV20-1.

The TCR beta cDNA libraries carried unique molecular identifiers. Via MiXCR, TCRdb re-called the PCR reads, giving one row per CDR3 protein. The top ten hold over 4% of the sample, which has roughly 870,000 distinct CDR3 sequences, around 50% seen once. This CDR3 contains 15 residues. CDR1 is MNHEY, CDR2 SMNVEV, per germline (reference sequence). V gave up 6 bases and J gave up 0 bases, with 12 bases separating them. The chain couples TRBV27 to TRBJ1-5; no clear D. Source material: blood. This clonotype was sampled from a girl aged 10 to 17 with multiple sclerosis. CDR3 sequence (DNA): TGTGCCAGCAGCCGAGCCATGGGTAGCAATCAGCCCCAGCATTTT. Protein sequence: CASSRAMGSNQPQHF.